The 26 T cell receptor beta chains in this list originate from one sample, sequenced in a study of blood T cell repertoires in COVID-19 (dated by TCRdb to the early 2020s). The receptor library was made with the immunoSEQ multiplex PCR assay. In its TCRdb copy, this immuneACCESS table keeps in-frame sequences only and misses some clones. Where compared with another copy, unresolved V genes explain less than half of these, and the others have no known cause. In this sample the table shows 12,000 to 15,000 clones, about 87% of which occur a single time. Roughly 10% of the sample goes to the ten largest clones. Sample: peripheral blood. These receptors all come from a human donor in a cohort sampled during active COVID-19.

The V and J genes are TRBV10-1 and TRBJ2-7; D gene uncertain. CDR1 and CDR2 (germline): WNHNN, SYGVQD (reference sequence). CDR3 length equals 12 residues. Trimming removed 8 bases at V and 3 bases at J, with 11 bases between. Here the CDR3 DNA reads TGCGCCAGCCTATCCTCGTTCTACGAGCAGTACTTC. Translating gives CASLSSFYEQYF.

This clone was observed once. DNA of the CDR3: TGTGCCTGGATGAGGGACAGCAATGAGCAGTTCTTC. It encodes CAWMRDSNEQFF. The genes are TRBV30 and TRBJ2-1, with 7 bases aligning to TRBD1. There are 12 residues in the CDR3. V lost 4 bases, J lost 6 bases, and 3 bases stayed unmatched. The germline CDR1 and CDR2 sequences are GTSNPN and SVGIG (reference sequence). Full variable domain (remainder filled in from reference TRBV30 and TRBJ2-1): SQTIHQWPATLVQPVGSPLSLECTVEGTSNPNLYWYRQAAGRGLQLLFYSVGIGQISSEVPQNLSASRPQDRQFILSSKKLLLSDSGFYLCAWMRDSNEQFFGPGTRLTVL.

This clone has a handful of counts. The chain links TRBV30 to TRBJ1-6; weak D call: TRBD1 (5 bases). The V gene's germline CDR1 is GTSNPN and CDR2 SVGIG (reference sequence). The V end lost 5 bases, the J end lost 11 bases, and 16 bases lay between the germline ends. There are 13 residues in the CDR3. CDR3 DNA sequence: TGTGCCTGGGGGGGTAGGGAGCTTCCACCCCTCCACTTT. Translated, it gives CAWGGRELPPLHF.

The chain joins TRBV16 to TRBJ2-3; D call uncertain. Germline V gene data show CDR1 as KGHSY and CDR2 as FQNENV. The CDR3 contains 13 residues. V shed 1 base and J shed 4 bases, with 6 bases lying between them. CDR3 sequence reads: CASSQYRADTQYF. The DNA of the CDR3 is TGTGCCAGCAGCCAATACAGAGCAGATACGCAGTATTTT.

This chain uses TRBV7-9 with TRBJ1-3, with 8 bases fitting TRBD1. The germline gives CDR1 SEHNR, CDR2 FQNEAQ (reference sequence). This CDR3 comprises 16 residues. Losses at the gene ends were 1 base for V and 6 bases for J; bases not matched to a gene: 8. CDR3 residues: CASSLGQGASVNTIYF. CDR3 nucleotide sequence: TGTGCCAGCAGCTTAGGGCAGGGGGCATCCGTAAACACCATATATTTT.

The J gene is TRBJ2-5, the V gene TRBV11-2; 7 nucleotides align to TRBD2. The ends lost 4 bases at V and 4 bases at J; junction bases unmatched: 3. The CDR3 sequence is 13 residues long. Looked up from germline, CDR1 is SGHAT and CDR2 is FQNNGV. This CDR3 is CASSWGRGETQYF. CDR3 nucleotides: TGTGCCAGCAGCTGGGGGAGGGGAGAGACCCAGTACTTC.

V is TRBV19 and J is TRBJ2-7; D is perhaps TRBD1 (6 bases). CDR3 length: 15 amino acids. Per the germline V gene, CDR1 is LNHDA and CDR2 is SQIVND (reference sequence). Trimming cost V 6 bases and J 3 bases, with 18 bases left between them. CDR3 coding DNA: TGTGCCAGTAGCAGGACCCGGGACAACAACTACGAGCAGTACTTC. It yields the protein CASSRTRDNNYEQYF.

This clone has just a few counts. The V and J genes are TRBV29-1 and TRBJ1-1, with no clear D. There are 12 residues in the CDR3. Trimming left V 4 bases short and J 4 bases short, with 10 bases between. The germline CDR1 and CDR2 sequences are SQVTM and ANQGSEA. CDR3 coding DNA: TGCAGCGTTGCCTCCGGGATCACTGAAGCTTTCTTT. As protein: CSVASGITEAFF.

The CDR3, as DNA: TGTGCCAGCAGCGGGGAAGGAGGCAATGAGCAGTTCTTC. Translating gives CASSGEGGNEQFF. The chain has TRBV25-1 and TRBJ2-1, with D perhaps TRBD2 (5 bases). Deletions cut 6 bases from V and 6 bases from J, with 12 bases between. CDR3 length: 13 residues. Looked up from germline, CDR1 is MGHDK and CDR2 is SYGVNS.

This chain joins TRBV15 and TRBJ2-7; 7 nucleotides align to TRBD2. Germline V gene data show CDR1 as LNHNV and CDR2 as YYDKDF (reference sequence). Trimming at V came to 3 bases and at J to 0 bases, leaving 5 bases not matched to a gene. The length of the CDR3 is 15 residues. The CDR3 DNA reads as TGTGCCACCAGCAGCATAAAGCGGGACTCCTACGAGCAGTACTTC. Translated: CATSSIKRDSYEQYF.

The V call is TRBV9, the J call TRBJ2-3; D is possibly TRBD1 (6 bases). This CDR3 has 14 amino acids. Trimming took off 2 bases at V and 6 bases at J, with 13 bases between the two ends. Germline V CDR1 and CDR2: SGDLS, YYNGEE. The CDR3 region is CASSVRGPGDTQYF. The DNA of the CDR3 is TGTGCCAGCAGCGTCAGGGGCCCGGGGGATACGCAGTATTTT.

The CDR3 protein is CASGLDLRGQHRNYGYTF. CDR3 nucleotides: TGTGCTAGTGGTTTGGATCTTCGGGGTCAGCACCGCAACTATGGCTACACCTTC. This sequence joins TRBV12-5 and TRBJ1-2; D gene uncertain. Germline V lookup: CDR1 LGHNT, CDR2 FRNRAP. This CDR3 is built from 18 residues. V was trimmed by 1 base and J by 2 bases, leaving 20 bases between them.

The J gene is TRBJ1-4, the V gene TRBV5-1; possible D gene TRBD1, 6 bases. Germline V CDR1 and CDR2: SGHRS, YFSETQ. V lost 5 bases and J lost 6, with 17 bases in between. This CDR3 has 15 residues. CDR3 protein: CASRYGRGRDEKLFF. CDR3 in DNA: TGCGCCAGCAGGTATGGCAGGGGCCGGGATGAAAAACTGTTTTTT.

V gene TRBV6-5 combines with J gene TRBJ2-2, with 10 positions matching TRBD2. In germline, CDR1 is MNHEY, CDR2 SVGAGI. The CDR3 is 15 residues long. V was pared by 7 bases and J by 4 bases, with 6 bases of the junction left unmatched. CDR3 DNA sequence: TGTGCCAGCAAGCGGGGGGGCGCGACCACCGGGGAGCTGTTTTTT. Translating it yields CASKRGGATTGELFF.

The chain combines TRBV27 with TRBJ1-5; D gene unclear. The V and J ends lost 4 bases and 0 bases respectively, with 4 bases between them. The CDR3 runs to 13 residues. Germline CDR1 is MNHEY and CDR2 is SMNVEV (reference sequence). The CDR3: CASSSYSNQPQHF. The CDR3 DNA reads as TGTGCCAGCAGTTCGTATAGCAATCAGCCCCAGCATTTT.

This chain uses TRBV23-1 with TRBJ1-3, with 12 positions matching TRBD1. TRBV23-1 is reported as an ORF; its role is uncertain. The V and J ends lost 2 bases and 2 bases, in that order; junction bases with no gene match: 1. The CDR3 totals 16 residues. In DNA form, the CDR3 reads TGCGCCAGCAGTCAACGGGACAGGGGGCCTGGAAACACCATATATTTT. Encoded protein: CASSQRDRGPGNTIYF.

The chain links TRBV27 to TRBJ2-7, with D possibly matching TRBD2 (5 bases). The CDR3 extends over 13 amino acids. Trimming removed 5 bases at V and 2 bases at J, with 10 bases between. Germline assignment: CDR1 MNHEY and CDR2 SMNVEV (reference sequence). The DNA of the CDR3 is TGTGCCAGCAGTGTTGGCGGGCCCTACGAGCAGTACTTC. It codes for CASSVGGPYEQYF.

The sample holds a few counts of this clone. The chain has TRBV7-3 and TRBJ1-1; 10 bases align to TRBD1. V was pared by 3 bases and J by 0 bases, with 4 bases of the junction left unmatched. Germline V CDR1 and CDR2: SGHTA, FQGTGA. The CDR3 loop spans 16 amino acids. The CDR3: CASSLTGGRMNTEAFF. The DNA of the CDR3 is TGTGCCAGCAGCTTGACAGGGGGCCGAATGAACACTGAAGCTTTCTTT.

The chain joins TRBV2 to TRBJ1-2; no firm D call. In germline, CDR1 is SNHLY, CDR2 FYNNEI. Trimming cost V 5 bases and J 4 bases, with 5 bases left between them. The CDR3 runs to 11 residues. The CDR3: CASSQSYGYTF. CDR3 in DNA: TGTGCCAGCAGTCAGTCCTATGGCTACACCTTC.

The rearrangement uses TRBV11-1 and TRBJ1-4; 8 nucleotides agree with TRBD1. CDR1 is SGHAT, CDR2 FQDESV, per germline (reference sequence). The CDR3 contains 14 residues. Trimming removed 3 bases from V and 8 bases from J; junction bases left unmatched: 5. In DNA, the CDR3 is TGTGCCAGCAGCTTCGGACAGGGAGGCGAAAAACTGTTTTTT. Its translation is CASSFGQGGEKLFF.

The chain joins TRBV7-9 to TRBJ1-5, with D perhaps TRBD1 (6 bases). The germline CDR1 and CDR2 sequences are SEHNR and FQNEAQ (reference sequence). V lost 1 base and J 0 bases, leaving 10 bases between the germline ends. CDR3 length equals 16 residues. The CDR3, as DNA: TGTGCCAGCAGCTTAGGGACAGAATATAGCAATCAGCCCCAGCATTTT. It specifies CASSLGTEYSNQPQHF.

This sequence joins TRBV4-1 and TRBJ2-2, with 8 bases identical to TRBD2. The V and J ends lost 0 bases and 6 bases, in that order; junction bases with no gene match: 9. Germline CDR1 reads MGHRA; CDR2 reads YSYEKL. CDR3 size: 17 residues. CDR3 sequence (DNA): TGCGCCAGCAGCCAAGAGAGATCGGGAGGGCCCTCCGGGGAGCTGTTTTTT. Protein sequence: CASSQERSGGPSGELFF.

CDR3 amino acids: CASNRAGGNYEQYF. Here the CDR3 DNA reads TGTGCCAGCAATCGAGCGGGAGGGAACTACGAGCAGTACTTC. This chain connects TRBV6-5 to TRBJ2-7, with 10 bases matching TRBD2. V gave up 7 bases and J gave up 3 bases; unmatched junction bases: 6. From germline, CDR1 is MNHEY and CDR2 SVGAGI. CDR3 length: 14 amino acids.

This chain uses TRBV7-2 with TRBJ2-5; TRBD2 aligns across 9 bases. The CDR3 runs 17 residues. V lost 0 bases to trimming and J lost 4 bases; unmatched junction nucleotides: 9. Germline V gives CDR1 SGHTA, CDR2 FQGNSA. The CDR3 loop is CASSLAGSGSFGETQYF. The CDR3 DNA follows: TGTGCCAGCAGCTTAGCCGGTAGCGGGAGTTTTGGAGAGACCCAGTACTTC.

V usage is TRBV11-2 and J usage is TRBJ2-3; the match to TRBD1 covers 7 bases. Trimming at V came to 3 bases and at J to 4 bases, leaving 1 base not matched to a gene. Germline lookup yields CDR1 SGHAT and CDR2 FQNNGV. The CDR3 runs to 13 residues. The CDR3 sequence: CASSFGTADTQYF. CDR3 DNA sequence: TGTGCCAGCAGCTTTGGGACAGCAGATACGCAGTATTTT.

The chain is built from TRBV2 and TRBJ2-1; 8 positions agree with TRBD2. V gave up 2 bases and J gave up 0 bases; unmatched junction bases: 0. The CDR3 contains 15 residues. Per the germline V gene, CDR1 is SNHLY and CDR2 is FYNNEI. The chain's CDR3 is CASSESGSSYNEQFF. CDR3 coding DNA: TGTGCCAGCAGTGAAAGCGGGAGCTCCTACAATGAGCAGTTCTTC.